These T cell receptor beta chains were read from a single sample in a study of T cells in Graves' hyperthyroidism and ophthalmopathy. A single record per CDR3 protein comes from TCRdb applying MiXCR to the multiplex PCR reads. The repertoire holds hundreds of thousands of distinct CDR3 sequences, around 16% seen once, with around 14% in the top ten. Material for sequencing was blood. The origin of the receptors is a young woman with Graves' hyperthyroidism. Both conserved end residues are part of each CDR3. The order of the fields is V gene, J gene, CDR3 protein.

V gene: TRBV7-2; J gene: TRBJ2-1; CDR3 protein: CASSYYRGNEQFF
V gene: TRBV10-3; J gene: TRBJ2-3; CDR3 protein: CAISVGAADTQYF
V gene: TRBV6-1; J gene: TRBJ1-2; CDR3 protein: CASTMGGGLVGYTF
V gene: TRBV2; J gene: TRBJ2-7; CDR3 protein: CASSSGGRADEQYF
V gene: TRBV6-5; J gene: TRBJ1-1; CDR3 protein: CASSYGESEAFF
V gene: TRBV5-1; J gene: TRBJ1-5; CDR3 protein: CASSLEGAGGNQPQHF
V gene: TRBV7-3; J gene: TRBJ1-2; CDR3 protein: CASSLRAVFGYTF
V gene: TRBV11-2; J gene: TRBJ2-5; CDR3 protein: CASSFRTGRETQYF
V gene: TRBV27; J gene: TRBJ2-5; CDR3 protein: CASSSDRGERETQYF
V gene: TRBV20-1; J gene: TRBJ2-1; CDR3 protein: CSASFGLAGGFSYNEQFF
V gene: TRBV28; J gene: TRBJ2-7; CDR3 protein: CACSFSPGGYYEQYF
V gene: TRBV7-2; J gene: TRBJ2-3; CDR3 protein: CASSAHRGPVTQYF
V gene: TRBV7-9; J gene: TRBJ2-3; CDR3 protein: CASSFGTADTQYF
V gene: TRBV7-9; J gene: TRBJ1-2; CDR3 protein: CASSLMGQGLDYGYTF
V gene: TRBV11-3; J gene: TRBJ2-1; CDR3 protein: CASSLDHRDYNEQFF
V gene: TRBV5-4; J gene: TRBJ1-1; CDR3 protein: CASSLQSFTEAFF
V gene: TRBV6-1; J gene: TRBJ1-5; CDR3 protein: CASSEIRAGGRKQPQHF
V gene: TRBV10-1; J gene: TRBJ1-1; CDR3 protein: CASSSNQGTEAFF
V gene: TRBV2; J gene: TRBJ1-5; CDR3 protein: CASSPGTGRNQPQHF
V gene: TRBV3-1; J gene: TRBJ2-3; CDR3 protein: CASSQEGGGHLTDTQYF
V gene: TRBV5-6; J gene: TRBJ2-3; CDR3 protein: CASSLALGRAGDTQYF